The sequence of this T cell receptor (beta chain) was determined in a study of human T cells and chemical hapten exposure. The wider study: Diphenylcyclopropenone was applied weekly to patients' scalps across the approximately 25-week study.

The sample's time point: pre-sensitization, week 0. Treatment noted: therapeutic diphenylcyclopropenone sensitization with weekly scalp DPC. The total RNA was obtained from whole blood that was not fractionated. This clonotype was recorded a few times. Original handling: Per-sample TCR counts ranged from roughly 20,000 to 750,000, median about 100,000. TCRdb reprocessed the RACE reads via MiXCR and lists one record per CDR3 protein. TCRdb, rather than the study authors, made the V and J calls. This sample has under 200,000 distinct CDR3 sequences, with 30% found just once. Sequencing was performed on whole blood, taken in connection with sensitization to the hapten diphenylcyclopropenone (DPC). The receptor was isolated from a woman aged 25-40 years with alopecia areata. Some clones in this sample may be carry-over from other donors' samples.

The CDR3: CASTIRGETQYF. In nucleotides, the CDR3 is TGTGCCAGCACAATACGGGGTGAGACCCAGTACTTC. The J gene is TRBJ2-5, the V gene TRBV7-2, with D possibly matching TRBD2 (5 bases). The germline CDR1 and CDR2 sequences are SGHTA and FQGNSA. The V gene lost 7 bases and the J gene lost 5 bases, with 11 bases spanning the gap. The CDR3 is 12 residues long.